Sequencing of this T cell receptor (beta chain) was carried out in a study of blood T cell repertoires in COVID-19. The protocol was immunoSEQ multiplex PCR, while the TCRdb copy is restricted to in-frame clones and leaves out a portion. Of fewer than 400,000 clones detected, roughly nine tenths appear once; the ten largest clones hold 4.5% to 5.5%. V shed 7 bases, J shed 8 bases, and the junction held 8 bases outside the gene matches. Per the germline V gene, CDR1 is MNHEY and CDR2 is SVGAGI. The CDR3 covers 14 residues. Specimen: PBMCs or T cells enriched from blood (not recorded which). This clonotype was obtained from a man between 60 and 75 years old who had recovered from COVID-19. The chain carries TRBV6-5 and TRBJ2-1, with 10 positions matching TRBD1. CDR3 region: CASKRTGGRYEQFF. The CDR3 nucleotides read TGTGCCAGCAAAAGGACAGGGGGGAGGTATGAGCAGTTCTTC.